This T cell receptor (beta chain) was identified in a study of blood T cell repertoires in COVID-19. On the study more broadly: COVID-19 samples collected from the United States, Italy and Spain covered acute and convalescent phases. Sources were T cells, B-cell-depleted T cells, or PBMCs; the material itself was cDNA or gDNA.

V dropped 4 bases and J dropped 8 bases, with 14 bases sitting between them. The CDR3 is 13 amino acids. The method was immunoSEQ multiplex PCR; TCRdb's version includes in-frame clones alone and lacks a portion of them. The repertoire includes roughly 180,000 clones, about 93% of them detected once, and about 0.8% sits in the top ten. The receptor's source is a man aged 25-40 years with COVID-19, enrolled during active disease. This sequence joins TRBV12-3 or TRBV12-4 and TRBJ1-1; D is unresolved. The sample was peripheral blood. The DNA for the CDR3 is TGTGCCAGCAGTTCGCCCCCACCGGGAGAAGCTTTCTTT. It codes for CASSSPPPGEAFF.